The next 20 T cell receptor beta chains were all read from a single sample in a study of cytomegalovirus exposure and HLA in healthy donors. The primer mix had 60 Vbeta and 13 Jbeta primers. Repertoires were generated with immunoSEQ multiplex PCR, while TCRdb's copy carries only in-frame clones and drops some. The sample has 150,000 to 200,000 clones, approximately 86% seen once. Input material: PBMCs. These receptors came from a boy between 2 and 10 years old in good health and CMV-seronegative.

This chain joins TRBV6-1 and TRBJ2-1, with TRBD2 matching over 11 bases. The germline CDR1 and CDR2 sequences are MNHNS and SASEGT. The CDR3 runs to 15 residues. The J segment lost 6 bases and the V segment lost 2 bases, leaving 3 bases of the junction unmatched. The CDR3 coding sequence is TGTGCCAGCAGTGAATGGCTAGCGGGAGGCAATGAGCAGTTCTTC. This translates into CASSEWLAGGNEQFF.

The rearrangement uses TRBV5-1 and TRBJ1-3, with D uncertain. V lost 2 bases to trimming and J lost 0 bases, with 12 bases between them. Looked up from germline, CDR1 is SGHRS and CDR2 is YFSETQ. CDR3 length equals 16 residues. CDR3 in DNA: TGCGCCAGCAGCTTCGGCAGGCCAAACTCTGGAAACACCATATATTTT. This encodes CASSFGRPNSGNTIYF.

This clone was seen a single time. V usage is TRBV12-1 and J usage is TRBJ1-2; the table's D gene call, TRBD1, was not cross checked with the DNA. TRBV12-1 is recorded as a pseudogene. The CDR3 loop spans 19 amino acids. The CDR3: CARFGTGKNMDRANYGYTF. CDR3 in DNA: TGTGCCAGATTCGGGACAGGTAAGAACATGGATCGGGCTAACTATGGCTACACCTTC.

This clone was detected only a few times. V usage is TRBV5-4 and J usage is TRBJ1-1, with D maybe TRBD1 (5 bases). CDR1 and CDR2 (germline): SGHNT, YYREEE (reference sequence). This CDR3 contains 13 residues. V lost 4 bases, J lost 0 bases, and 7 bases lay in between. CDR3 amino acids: CASSDRVNTEAFF. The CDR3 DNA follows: TGTGCCAGCAGCGACAGAGTGAACACTGAAGCTTTCTTT.

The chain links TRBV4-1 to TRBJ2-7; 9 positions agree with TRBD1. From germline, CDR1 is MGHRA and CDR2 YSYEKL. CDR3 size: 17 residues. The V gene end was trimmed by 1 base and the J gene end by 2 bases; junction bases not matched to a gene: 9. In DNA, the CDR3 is TGCGCCAGCAGCCAAGCGTTACTCCGGGACAGGGCCTACGAGCAGTACTTC. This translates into CASSQALLRDRAYEQYF.

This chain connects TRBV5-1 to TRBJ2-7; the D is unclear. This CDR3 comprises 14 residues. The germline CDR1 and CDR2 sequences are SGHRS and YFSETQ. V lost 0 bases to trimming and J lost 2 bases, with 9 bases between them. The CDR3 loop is CASSLGQPTYEQYF. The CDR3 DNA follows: TGCGCCAGCAGCTTGGGACAACCGACCTACGAGCAGTACTTC.

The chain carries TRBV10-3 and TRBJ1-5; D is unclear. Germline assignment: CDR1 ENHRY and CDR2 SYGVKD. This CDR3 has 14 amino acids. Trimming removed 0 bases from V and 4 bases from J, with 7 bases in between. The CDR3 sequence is CAISESVENQPQHF. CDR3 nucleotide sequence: TGTGCCATCAGTGAGTCGGTAGAGAATCAGCCCCAGCATTTT.

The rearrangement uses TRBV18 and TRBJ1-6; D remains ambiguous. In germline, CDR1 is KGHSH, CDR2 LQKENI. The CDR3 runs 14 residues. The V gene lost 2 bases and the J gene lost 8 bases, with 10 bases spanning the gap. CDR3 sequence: CASSPTTEDSPLHF. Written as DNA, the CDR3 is TGTGCCAGCTCACCAACCACAGAAGATTCACCCCTCCACTTT. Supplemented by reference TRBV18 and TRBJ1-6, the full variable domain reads NAGVMQNPRHLVRRRGQEARLRCSPMKGHSHVYWYRQLPEEGLKFMVYLQKENIIDESGMPKERFSAEFPKEGPSILRIQQVVRGDSAAYFCASSPTTEDSPLHFGNGTRLTVT.

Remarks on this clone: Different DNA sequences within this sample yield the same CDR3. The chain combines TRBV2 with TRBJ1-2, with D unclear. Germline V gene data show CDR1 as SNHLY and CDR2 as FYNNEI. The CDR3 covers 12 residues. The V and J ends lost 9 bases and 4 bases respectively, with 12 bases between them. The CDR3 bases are TGTGCCAGTTCAGGTTCAAGCTATGGCTACACCTTC. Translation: CASSGSSYGYTF.

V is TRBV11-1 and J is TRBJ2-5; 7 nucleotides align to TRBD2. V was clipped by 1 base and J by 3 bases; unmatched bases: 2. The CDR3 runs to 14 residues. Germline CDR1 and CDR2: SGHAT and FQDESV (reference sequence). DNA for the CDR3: TGTGCCAGCAGCTTAGTCACTAGCGAAGAGACCCAGTACTTC. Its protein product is CASSLVTSEETQYF.

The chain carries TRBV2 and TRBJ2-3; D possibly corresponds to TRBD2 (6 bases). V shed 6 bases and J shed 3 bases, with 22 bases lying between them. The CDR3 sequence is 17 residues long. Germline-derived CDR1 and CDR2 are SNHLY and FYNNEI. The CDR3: CASSPSTAGIGTDTQYF. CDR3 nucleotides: TGTGCCAGCAGCCCCTCCACGGCGGGAATTGGGACAGATACGCAGTATTTT.

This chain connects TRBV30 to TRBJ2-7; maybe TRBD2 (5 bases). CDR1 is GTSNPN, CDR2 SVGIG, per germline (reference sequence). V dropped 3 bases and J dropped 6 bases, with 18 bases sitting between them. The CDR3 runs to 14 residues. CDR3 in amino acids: CAWRGGGLLVEQYF. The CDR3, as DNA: TGTGCCTGGAGGGGCGGTGGACTGCTTGTCGAGCAGTACTTC.

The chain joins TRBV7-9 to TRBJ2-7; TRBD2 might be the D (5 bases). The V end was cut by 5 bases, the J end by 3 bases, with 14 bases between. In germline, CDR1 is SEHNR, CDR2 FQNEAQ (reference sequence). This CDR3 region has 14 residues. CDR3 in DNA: TGTGCCAGCAGCCACGGGAATCCTCTCTACGAGCAGTACTTC. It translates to CASSHGNPLYEQYF. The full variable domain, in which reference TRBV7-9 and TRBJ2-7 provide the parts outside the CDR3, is DTGVSQNPRHKITKRGQNVTFRCDPISEHNRLYWYRQTLGQGPEFLTYFQNEAQLEKSRLLSDRFSAERPKGSFSTLEIQRTEQGDSAMYLCASSHGNPLYEQYFGPGTRLTVT.

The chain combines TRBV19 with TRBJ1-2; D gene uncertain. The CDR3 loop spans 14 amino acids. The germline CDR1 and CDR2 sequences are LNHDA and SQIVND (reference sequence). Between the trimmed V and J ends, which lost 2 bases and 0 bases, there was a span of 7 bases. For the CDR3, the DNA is TGTGCCAGTAGTATATTAAACACTAACTATGGCTACACCTTC. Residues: CASSILNTNYGYTF.

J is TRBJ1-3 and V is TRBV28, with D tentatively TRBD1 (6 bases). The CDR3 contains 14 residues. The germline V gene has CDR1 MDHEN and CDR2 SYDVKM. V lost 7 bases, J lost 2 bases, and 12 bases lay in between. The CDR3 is CASINRDTGNTIYF. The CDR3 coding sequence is TGTGCCAGCATTAATCGGGACACTGGAAACACCATATATTTT. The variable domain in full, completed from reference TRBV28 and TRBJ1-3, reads DVKVTQSSRYLVKRTGEKVFLECVQDMDHENMFWYRQDPGLGLRLIYFSYDVKMKEKGDIPEGYSVSREKKERFSLILESASTNQTSMYLCASINRDTGNTIYFGEGSWLTVV.

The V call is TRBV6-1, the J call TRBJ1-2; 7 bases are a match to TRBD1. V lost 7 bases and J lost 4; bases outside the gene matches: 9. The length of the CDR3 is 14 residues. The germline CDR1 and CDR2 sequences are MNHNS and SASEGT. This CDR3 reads CASIAQGRGYGYTF. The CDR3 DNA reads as TGTGCCAGCATTGCACAGGGGCGCGGCTATGGCTACACCTTC.

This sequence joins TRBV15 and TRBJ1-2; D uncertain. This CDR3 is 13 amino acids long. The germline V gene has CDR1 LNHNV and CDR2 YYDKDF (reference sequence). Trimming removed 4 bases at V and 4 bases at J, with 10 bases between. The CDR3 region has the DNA TGTGCCACCAGCACCCTCTACGCCTATGGCTACACCTTC. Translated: CATSTLYAYGYTF.

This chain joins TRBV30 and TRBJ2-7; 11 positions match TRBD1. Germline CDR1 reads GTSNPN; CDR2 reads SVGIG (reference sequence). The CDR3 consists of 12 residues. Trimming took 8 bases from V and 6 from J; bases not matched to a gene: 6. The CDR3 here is CAQGQGGSEQYF. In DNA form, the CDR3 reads TGTGCCCAGGGACAGGGGGGGTCCGAGCAGTACTTC.

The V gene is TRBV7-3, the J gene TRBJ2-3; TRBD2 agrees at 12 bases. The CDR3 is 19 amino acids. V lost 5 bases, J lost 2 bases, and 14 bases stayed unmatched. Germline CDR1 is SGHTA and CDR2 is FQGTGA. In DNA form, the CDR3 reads TGTGCCAGCAGCCAACGTGGGCTAGCGGGAGGGCCTGACACAGATACGCAGTATTTT. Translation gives CASSQRGLAGGPDTDTQYF.

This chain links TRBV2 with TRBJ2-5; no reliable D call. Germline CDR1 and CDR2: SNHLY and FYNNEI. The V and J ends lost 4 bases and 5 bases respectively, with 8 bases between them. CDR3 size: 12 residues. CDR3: CASSVSVETQYF. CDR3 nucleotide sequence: TGTGCCAGCAGTGTAAGCGTGGAGACCCAGTACTTC.